What follows are 32 T cell receptor beta chains derived from one specimen sequenced in a study of cytomegalovirus exposure and HLA in healthy donors. The PCR contained 60 Vbeta and 13 Jbeta primers. TCRdb keeps only in-frame clones here, not all; method: immunoSEQ multiplex PCR. This sample has 150,000 to 200,000 clones, with around 76% found just once. The sample comprised PBMCs. These TCRs come from a woman aged 30 to 39 in good health and CMV-seropositive.

This chain uses TRBV7-2 with TRBJ2-5, with D possibly TRBD2 on 6 matching bases. The J call is in doubt because the DNA end fits TRBJ2-7 better. The germline gives CDR1 SGHTA, CDR2 FQGNSA. There are 14 residues in the CDR3. CDR3 DNA: TGTGCCAGCAGCCCCTCGCGGGGATCCTACGAGCAGTACTTC. Amino acids: CASSPSRGSYEQYF.

J is TRBJ2-5 and V is TRBV6-1, with unresolved D. This CDR3 is 16 amino acids long. The germline gives CDR1 MNHNS, CDR2 SASEGT. The V end lost 1 base, the J end lost 10 bases, and 22 bases lay between the germline ends. The CDR3 DNA follows: TGTGCCAGCAGTGAAGAAGCTCGGCTCCCCCACCTAGGCCAGTACTTC. Amino acids: CASSEEARLPHLGQYF.

The chain recombines TRBV19 with TRBJ2-6; D is unclear. Germline CDR1 LNHDA, CDR2 SQIVND (reference sequence). CDR3 length: 16 amino acids. Trimming removed 5 bases at V and 4 bases at J, with 15 bases between. CDR3 DNA: TGTGCCAGTAGTGCCTATCGTGCGTCCGGGGCCAACGTCCTGACTTTC. Protein: CASSAYRASGANVLTF. Full variable domain (missing parts from reference TRBV19 and TRBJ2-6): DGGITQSPKYLFRKEGQNVTLSCEQNLNHDAMYWYRQDPGQGLRLIYYSQIVNDFQKGDIAEGYSVSREKKESFPLTVTSAQKNPTAFYLCASSAYRASGANVLTFGAGSRLTVL.

This chain connects TRBV10-1 to TRBJ2-1; 15 nucleotides match TRBD2. V lost 6 bases, J lost 5 bases, and 8 bases stayed unmatched. The CDR3 is made up of 17 amino acids. Germline V gene sequence: CDR1 WNHNN, CDR2 SYGVQD (reference sequence). The CDR3 is CASRGLAGGSWDNEQFF. CDR3 sequence (DNA): TGCGCCAGCAGGGGACTAGCGGGGGGAAGTTGGGACAATGAGCAGTTCTTC.

The V gene is TRBV28, the J gene TRBJ2-5; tentatively, D is TRBD2 (6 bases). The CDR3 loop spans 15 amino acids. Germline V CDR1 and CDR2: MDHEN, SYDVKM. The V end lost 3 bases, the J end lost 9 bases, and 20 bases lay between the germline ends. The CDR3 DNA follows: TGTGCCAGCAGTTTTCCCAGTGGGGCTAGGGAGGCCCAGTACTTC. Translating gives CASSFPSGAREAQYF.

This clone was counted only a few times. The chain combines TRBV28 with TRBJ1-2, with D perhaps TRBD1 (6 bases). Germline V gene data show CDR1 as MDHEN and CDR2 as SYDVKM. CDR3 size: 15 residues. Between the trimmed V and J ends, which lost 5 bases and 0 bases, there was a span of 13 bases. For the CDR3, the DNA is TGTGCCAGCAGTCCCCCGGACAGAGCTAACTATGGCTACACCTTC. Translation: CASSPPDRANYGYTF.

This chain connects TRBV2 to TRBJ2-1; perhaps TRBD2 as D (6 bases). The germline CDR1 and CDR2 sequences are SNHLY and FYNNEI. The CDR3 has 18 amino acids. V was trimmed by 2 bases and J by 2 bases, leaving 19 bases between them. The CDR3 region is CASSENTPTGVAYNEQFF. As DNA, the CDR3 is TGTGCCAGCAGTGAAAACACGCCCACGGGGGTGGCCTACAATGAGCAGTTCTTC.

CDR3 residues: CASSLVFTLALKPTDTQYF. CDR3 sequence (DNA): TGTGCCAGCAGCTTAGTCTTTACACTAGCTCTTAAACCCACAGATACGCAGTATTTT. The V gene is TRBV11-3, the J gene TRBJ2-3; tentative D call: TRBD2 (6 bases). Germline V CDR1 and CDR2: SGHNT, YENEEA. The CDR3 consists of 19 residues. Trimming removed 1 base at V and 2 bases at J, with 22 bases between.

The rearrangement uses TRBV28 and TRBJ1-5; 7 bases map to TRBD1. CDR1 and CDR2 from the germline V gene are MDHEN and SYDVKM. V shed 6 bases, J shed 7 bases, and the junction held 12 bases outside the gene matches. The CDR3 runs 15 residues. In DNA, the CDR3 is TGTGCCAGCAGCCCGAGGAGGGGGCAAGGACAGCCCCAGCATTTT. It translates to CASSPRRGQGQPQHF.

This clone was detected a few times. The genes are TRBV10-2 and TRBJ2-3, with a tentative D call TRBD2 (5 bases). V was clipped by 6 bases and J by 6 bases, with 19 bases between them. Germline V gene sequence: CDR1 WSHSY, CDR2 SAAADI. The CDR3 covers 15 residues. The CDR3 is CASRARERGVDTQYF. CDR3 DNA: TGCGCCAGCAGGGCCCGGGAACGGGGTGTGGATACGCAGTATTTT.

This rearrangement joins TRBV5-4 to TRBJ1-2; D uncertain. This CDR3 is 13 amino acids long. Germline V gene sequence: CDR1 SGHNT, CDR2 YYREEE (reference sequence). V lost 3 bases and J 4 bases, leaving 10 bases between the germline ends. The CDR3 is CASSSTGSYGYTF. CDR3 coding DNA: TGTGCCAGCAGCTCGACCGGGAGCTATGGCTACACCTTC.

The rearrangement links TRBV5-4 to TRBJ2-1; a possible D gene is TRBD1 (5 bases). Per the germline V gene, CDR1 is SGHNT and CDR2 is YYREEE (reference sequence). This CDR3 contains 14 residues. V was shortened by 0 bases and J by 4 bases, with 8 bases between the two germline ends. CDR3 coding DNA: TGTGCCAGCAGCTTGGGGGGCGAATACAATGAGCAGTTCTTC. It yields the protein CASSLGGEYNEQFF.

This clone was found once. The chain is built from TRBV7-2 and TRBJ2-7, with 7 bases aligning to TRBD2. CDR1 is SGHTA and CDR2 is FQGNSA in the germline V gene. The length of the CDR3 is 15 residues. V trimming: 5 bases; J trimming: 0 bases; junction bases outside the gene matches: 7. CDR3 DNA: TGTGCCAGCAGCCCCCTGTGGGGGGGCTCCTACGAGCAGTACTTC. This translates into CASSPLWGGSYEQYF.

There are a few counts of this clone. The J gene is TRBJ2-3, the V gene TRBV11-3, with TRBD1 identical over 8 bases. CDR1 and CDR2 (germline): SGHNT, YENEEA. CDR3 length: 15 amino acids. V was clipped by 5 bases and J by 5 bases; unmatched bases: 9. The CDR3 bases are TGTGCCAGCAGCATCGCCAGGGGGCGTGTAGATACGCAGTATTTT. Its protein is CASSIARGRVDTQYF.

The genes are TRBV7-2 and TRBJ2-6; no clear D. The CDR3 contains 15 residues. CDR1 SGHTA and CDR2 FQGNSA come from the germline V gene. V dropped 1 base and J dropped 0 bases, with 4 bases sitting between them. CDR3 nucleotides: TGTGCCAGCAGCTTAGAGCCCTCTGGGGCCAACGTCCTGACTTTC. It encodes CASSLEPSGANVLTF.

This CDR3 reads CASSPGTGSYQPQHF. In DNA form, the CDR3 reads TGTGCCAGCTCACCAGGGACAGGGAGCTATCAGCCCCAGCATTTT. The chain recombines TRBV18 with TRBJ1-5; 9 bases are a match to TRBD1. The CDR3 sequence is 15 residues long. V was clipped by 2 bases and J by 5 bases; unmatched bases: 4. CDR1 is KGHSH and CDR2 is LQKENI in the germline V gene.

The J gene is TRBJ2-5, the V gene TRBV6-6; D perhaps matches TRBD2 (7 bases). The CDR3 covers 16 residues. CDR1 is MNHNY and CDR2 is SVGAGI in the germline V gene (reference sequence). The V and J ends lost 6 bases and 5 bases respectively, with 22 bases between them. The CDR3 region has the DNA TGTGCCAGCAGCCTCCGGCGGGGGCCCCAAATCGAGACCCAGTACTTC. It specifies CASSLRRGPQIETQYF.

The gene calls are TRBV23-1 and TRBJ1-5, with 7 bases identical to TRBD1. TRBV23-1 is filed as an ORF, its function uncertain. The CDR3 extends over 17 amino acids. V was pared by 4 bases and J by 3 bases, with 12 bases of the junction left unmatched. CDR3 protein: CASSLIRRDSHNQPQHF. The CDR3 bases are TGCGCCAGCAGTCTAATCCGCCGGGACAGCCACAATCAGCCCCAGCATTTT.

The chain is built from TRBV18 and TRBJ2-2, with D maybe TRBD1 (6 bases). Looked up from germline, CDR1 is KGHSH and CDR2 is LQKENI. This CDR3 spans 14 amino acids. V lost 10 bases to trimming and J lost 4 bases, with 16 bases between them. The CDR3 bases are TGTGCCACCGCCCGCCAGGGGAGCACCGGGGAGCTGTTTTTT. Its protein is CATARQGSTGELFF.

This clone has just one count. J is TRBJ1-1 and V is TRBV7-9, with D perhaps TRBD1 (6 bases). The CDR3 contains 13 residues. The V and J ends lost 6 bases and 2 bases respectively, with 10 bases between them. Germline V gene sequence: CDR1 SEHNR, CDR2 FQNEAQ (reference sequence). CDR3 residues: CASSTGLNTEAFF. In DNA form, the CDR3 reads TGTGCCAGCAGTACAGGGCTCAACACTGAAGCTTTCTTT.

The V gene is TRBV6-5, the J gene TRBJ2-7, with D maybe TRBD1 (6 bases). The germline CDR1 and CDR2 sequences are MNHEY and SVGAGI. The CDR3 covers 14 residues. The ends were cut back, 7 bases at V and 0 bases at J, with 13 bases in the middle. The CDR3 coding sequence is TGTGCCAGCACCCGGGACACCTACTCCTACGAGCAGTACTTC. Its translation is CASTRDTYSYEQYF.

The chain employs TRBV6-5 and TRBJ1-5; the D gene is possibly TRBD1 (5 bases). The CDR3 spans 15 residues. V gave up 5 bases and J gave up 1 base, with 12 bases separating them. Germline V gene data show CDR1 as MNHEY and CDR2 as SVGAGI. DNA of the CDR3: TGTGCCAGCAGTAGGACACCAGTCAGCAATCAGCCCCAGCATTTT. It codes for CASSRTPVSNQPQHF.

The V and J genes are TRBV30 and TRBJ2-1; TRBD2 matches 13 bases. This CDR3 is built from 18 residues. V was pared by 8 bases and J by 2 bases, with 15 bases of the junction left unmatched. Germline CDR1 GTSNPN, CDR2 SVGIG (reference sequence). The CDR3 loop is CAGSRTSGGPRTYNEQFF. The DNA of the CDR3 is TGTGCCGGATCGAGGACTAGCGGGGGCCCTAGAACCTACAATGAGCAGTTCTTC.

This clone showed up just a few times. J is TRBJ2-3 and V is TRBV2; 12 bases are shared with TRBD2. This CDR3 spans 15 amino acids. In germline, CDR1 is SNHLY, CDR2 FYNNEI. V was clipped by 4 bases and J by 6 bases; unmatched bases: 5. The CDR3 here is CASSGLAGGRDTQYF. In DNA form, the CDR3 reads TGTGCCAGCAGTGGGCTAGCGGGGGGGCGGGATACGCAGTATTTT.

J is TRBJ2-1 and V is TRBV27; a possible D gene is TRBD2 (6 bases). The CDR3 is 14 amino acids. Germline values: CDR1 MNHEY, CDR2 SMNVEV (reference sequence). Trimming removed 2 bases from V and 6 bases from J, with 11 bases in between. The CDR3 DNA follows: TGTGCCAGCAGTTTAGGAGGGGTAGGCAATGAGCAGTTCTTC. Its translation is CASSLGGVGNEQFF.

Points on this clone: The junction does not match germline at one end; this may be a read error. Here the CDR3 DNA reads TGTTCCAGCAGCTACTTCCTACAGGGGTTAGGTTCCTACGAGCAGTACTTC. This sequence encodes CSSSYFLQGLGSYEQYF. The V gene is TRBV7-9, the J gene TRBJ2-7; 7 bases agree with TRBD1. Germline lookup yields CDR1 SEHNR and CDR2 FQNEAQ (reference sequence). The CDR3 extends over 17 amino acids.

V and J are TRBV7-2 and TRBJ2-5; 9 bases are a match to TRBD1. Germline V lookup: CDR1 SGHTA, CDR2 FQGNSA. This CDR3 has 17 amino acids. After removal of 4 bases from V and 1 base from J, the junction contained 10 bases not matched to a gene. The CDR3 nucleotides are TGTGCCAGCAGCTCACCGGGACAGGGCCTTCTCCAAGAGACCCAGTACTTC. Translated, it gives CASSSPGQGLLQETQYF. Using reference TRBV7-2 and TRBJ2-5 for the parts outside the CDR3, the full variable domain is GAGVSQSPSNKVTEKGKDVELRCDPISGHTALYWYRQSLGQGLEFLIYFQGNSAPDKSGLPSDRFSAERTGGSVSTLTIQRTQQEDSAVYLCASSSPGQGLLQETQYFGPGTRLLVL.

The chain combines TRBV11-2 with TRBJ1-4; tentatively, D is TRBD1 (6 bases). The CDR3 contains 16 residues. Trimming cost V 2 bases and J 3 bases, with 13 bases left between them. The germline CDR1 and CDR2 sequences are SGHAT and FQNNGV. CDR3 protein: CASSLTGGSANEKLFF. The CDR3 nucleotides are TGTGCCAGCAGCTTAACGGGGGGCTCGGCTAATGAAAAACTGTTTTTT. The complete variable domain, with remaining parts taken from reference TRBV11-2 and TRBJ1-4, reads EAGVAQSPRYKIIEKRQSVAFWCNPISGHATLYWYQQILGQGPKLLIQFQNNGVVDDSQLPKDRFSAERLKGVDSTLKIQPAKLEDSAVYLCASSLTGGSANEKLFFGSGTQLSVL.

CDR3 bases: TGTGCCAGCAGTTACTCGACAGGGGGCGGAGATTCACCCCTCCACTTT. Translated: CASSYSTGGGDSPLHF. The chain employs TRBV6-6 and TRBJ1-6, with 10 bases that match TRBD1. The CDR3 sequence is 16 residues long. The ends lost 0 bases at V and 8 bases at J; junction bases unmatched: 4. Germline CDR1 reads MNHNY; CDR2 reads SVGAGI (reference sequence).

J is TRBJ2-5 and V is TRBV11-2; D is unclear. CDR3 length: 13 amino acids. V lost 3 bases and J lost 2, with 7 bases in between. In germline, CDR1 is SGHAT, CDR2 FQNNGV. The CDR3 nucleotides read TGTGCCAGCAGCTTCGACGGGCAAGAGACCCAGTACTTC. This translates into CASSFDGQETQYF. The whole variable domain, remainder taken from reference TRBV11-2 and TRBJ2-5, is EAGVAQSPRYKIIEKRQSVAFWCNPISGHATLYWYQQILGQGPKLLIQFQNNGVVDDSQLPKDRFSAERLKGVDSTLKIQPAKLEDSAVYLCASSFDGQETQYFGPGTRLLVL.

This chain joins TRBV7-9 and TRBJ1-4; 9 bases map to TRBD1. V was pared by 6 bases and J by 7 bases, with 6 bases of the junction left unmatched. Germline loops: CDR1 SEHNR, CDR2 FQNEAQ (reference sequence). The CDR3 runs 14 residues. The CDR3 DNA is TGTGCCAGCAGTCCGGGACAGGGACGTGAAAAACTGTTTTTT. Translated: CASSPGQGREKLFF.

The chain combines TRBV7-2 with TRBJ1-1; D is ambiguous. There are 13 residues in the CDR3. Deletions cut 4 bases from V and 4 bases from J, with 10 bases between. The germline CDR1 and CDR2 sequences are SGHTA and FQGNSA. The CDR3 reads CASSSRPGTEAFF. The CDR3 coding sequence is TGTGCCAGCAGCTCGCGACCGGGCACTGAAGCTTTCTTT. Full variable domain (rest looked up from reference TRBV7-2 and TRBJ1-1): GAGVSQSPSNKVTEKGKDVELRCDPISGHTALYWYRQSLGQGLEFLIYFQGNSAPDKSGLPSDRFSAERTGGSVSTLTIQRTQQEDSAVYLCASSSRPGTEAFFGQGTRLTVV.